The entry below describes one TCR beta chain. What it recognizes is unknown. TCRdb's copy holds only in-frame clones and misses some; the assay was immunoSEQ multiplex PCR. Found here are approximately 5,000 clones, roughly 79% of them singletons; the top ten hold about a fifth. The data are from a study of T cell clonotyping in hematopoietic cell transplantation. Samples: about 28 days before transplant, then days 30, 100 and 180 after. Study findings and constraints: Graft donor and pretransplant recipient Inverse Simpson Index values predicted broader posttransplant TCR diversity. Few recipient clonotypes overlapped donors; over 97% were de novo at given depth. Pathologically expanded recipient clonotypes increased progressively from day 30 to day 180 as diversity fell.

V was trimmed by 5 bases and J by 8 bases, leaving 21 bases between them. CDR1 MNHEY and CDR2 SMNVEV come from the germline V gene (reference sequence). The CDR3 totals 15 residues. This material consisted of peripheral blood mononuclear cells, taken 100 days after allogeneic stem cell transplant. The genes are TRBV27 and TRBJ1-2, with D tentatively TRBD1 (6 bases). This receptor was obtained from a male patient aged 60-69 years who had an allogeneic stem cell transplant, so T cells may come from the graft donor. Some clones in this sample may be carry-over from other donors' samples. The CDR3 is CASSPMTGQEYGYTF. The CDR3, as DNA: TGTGCCAGCAGTCCGATGACAGGCCAGGAATACGGCTACACCTTC.